This TCR beta chain emerged from a study of T-cell memory formation after mild COVID-19. Trimming cost V 1 base and J 4 bases; bases outside gene matches: 4. CDR1 DFQATT and CDR2 SNEGSKA come from the germline V gene (reference sequence). The CDR3 is made up of 14 amino acids. One entry per CDR3 protein results from TCRdb running MiXCR on the 5' RACE reads. The data hold over 350,000 distinct CDR3 sequences, with less than 25% observed a single time. The sequence derives from an adult woman who had mild COVID-19 (a few samples of this study predate the infection). Cell type and time point are not known. Sequencing was performed on PBMCs or a T cell subset sorted from them (not recorded which). V usage is TRBV20-1 and J usage is TRBJ2-3; TRBD1 matches at 8 bases. CDR3 sequence (DNA): TGCAGTGCTAGAGCGACAGGGGAAGCAGATACGCAGTATTTT. It yields the protein CSARATGEADTQYF.